Included here is one TCR beta chain sequence, with context. The CDR3 runs to 16 residues. Looked up from germline, CDR1 is SGHRS and CDR2 is YFSETQ. V shed 0 bases and J shed 2 bases, with 11 bases lying between them. This sample was taken from a study of control samples from healthy donors and cancer patients. Clones were read by immunoSEQ multiplex PCR, and TCRdb kept only the in-frame ones, dropping some. The sample lists 200,000 or so clones; around 94% were seen once. Sequencing input: blood. This receptor was obtained from a middle-aged man in good health. J is TRBJ1-4 and V is TRBV5-1; TRBD1 might be the D (6 bases). The CDR3 bases are TGCGCCAGCAGCTTGGCCGGGAGGGGGACTAATGAAAAACTGTTTTTT. The encoded protein is CASSLAGRGTNEKLFF.